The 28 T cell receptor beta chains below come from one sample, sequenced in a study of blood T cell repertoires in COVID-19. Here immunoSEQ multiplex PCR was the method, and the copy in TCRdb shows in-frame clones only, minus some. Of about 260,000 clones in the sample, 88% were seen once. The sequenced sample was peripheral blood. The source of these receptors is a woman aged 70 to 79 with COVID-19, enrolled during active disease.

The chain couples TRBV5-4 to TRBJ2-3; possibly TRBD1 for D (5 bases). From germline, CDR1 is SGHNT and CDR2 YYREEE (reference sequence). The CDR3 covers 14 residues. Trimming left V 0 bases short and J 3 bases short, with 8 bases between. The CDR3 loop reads CASSLAAGTDTQYF. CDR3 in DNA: TGTGCCAGCAGCTTGGCCGCAGGGACAGATACGCAGTATTTT.

CDR3 nucleotide sequence: TGTGCCAGCAGGGGCGGGGGGGATCAGCCCCAGCATTTT. Its protein is CASRGGGDQPQHF. The gene calls are TRBV28 and TRBJ1-5, with D possibly matching TRBD1 (5 bases). The ends were cut back, 6 bases at V and 5 bases at J, with 11 bases in the middle. From germline, CDR1 is MDHEN and CDR2 SYDVKM. There are 13 residues in the CDR3.

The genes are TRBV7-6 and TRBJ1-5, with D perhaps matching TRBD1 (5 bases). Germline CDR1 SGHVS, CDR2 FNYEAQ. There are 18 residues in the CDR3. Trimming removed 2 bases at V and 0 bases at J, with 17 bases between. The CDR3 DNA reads TGTGCCAGCAGCTTACGGACATCTTTCTTTAATAGCAATCAGCCCCAGCATTTT. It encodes CASSLRTSFFNSNQPQHF.

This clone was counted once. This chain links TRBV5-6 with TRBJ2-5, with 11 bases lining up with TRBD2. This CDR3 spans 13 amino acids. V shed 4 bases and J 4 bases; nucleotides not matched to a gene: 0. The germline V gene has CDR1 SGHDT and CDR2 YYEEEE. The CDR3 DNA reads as TGTGCCAGCAGCCTAGCGGGAGGAGAGACCCAGTACTTC. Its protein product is CASSLAGGETQYF.

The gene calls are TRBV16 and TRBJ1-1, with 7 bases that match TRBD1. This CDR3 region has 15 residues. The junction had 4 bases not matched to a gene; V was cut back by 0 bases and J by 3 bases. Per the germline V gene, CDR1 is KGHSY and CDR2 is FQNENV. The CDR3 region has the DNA TGTGCCAGCAGCCAATCGAGAGGGGGCGACACTGAAGCTTTCTTT. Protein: CASSQSRGGDTEAFF.

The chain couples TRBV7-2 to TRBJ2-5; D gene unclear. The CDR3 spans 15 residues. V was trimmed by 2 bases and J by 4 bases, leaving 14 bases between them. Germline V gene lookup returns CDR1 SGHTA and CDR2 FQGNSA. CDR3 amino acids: CASSLSNPRLETQYF. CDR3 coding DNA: TGTGCCAGCAGCTTATCGAATCCGCGCCTAGAGACCCAGTACTTC. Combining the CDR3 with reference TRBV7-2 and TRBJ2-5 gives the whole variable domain GAGVSQSPSNKVTEKGKDVELRCDPISGHTALYWYRQSLGQGLEFLIYFQGNSAPDKSGLPSDRFSAERTGGSVSTLTIQRTQQEDSAVYLCASSLSNPRLETQYFGPGTRLLVL.

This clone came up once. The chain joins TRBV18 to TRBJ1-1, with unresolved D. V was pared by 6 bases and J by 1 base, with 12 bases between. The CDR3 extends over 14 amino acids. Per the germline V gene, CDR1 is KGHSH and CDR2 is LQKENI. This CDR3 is CASSQHRENTEAFF. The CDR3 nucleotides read TGTGCCAGCTCTCAACACAGAGAGAACACTGAAGCTTTCTTT. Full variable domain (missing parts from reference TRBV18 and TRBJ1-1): NAGVMQNPRHLVRRRGQEARLRCSPMKGHSHVYWYRQLPEEGLKFMVYLQKENIIDESGMPKERFSAEFPKEGPSILRIQQVVRGDSAAYFCASSQHRENTEAFFGQGTRLTVV.

The CDR3 sequence: CANSRGGISYNEQFF. The CDR3 coding sequence is TGTGCCAATTCCCGTGGCGGGATTTCCTACAATGAGCAGTTCTTC. The chain couples TRBV7-8 to TRBJ2-1, with D maybe TRBD2 (6 bases). V was cut by 10 bases and J by 1 base, with 17 bases left in between. Germline CDR1 and CDR2: SGHVS and FQNEAQ. This CDR3 is built from 15 residues. Complete variable domain (other parts from reference TRBV7-8 and TRBJ2-1): GAGVSQSPRYKVAKRGQDVALRCDPISGHVSLFWYQQALGQGPEFLTYFQNEAQLDKSGLPSDRFFAERPEGSVSTLKIQRTQQEDSAVYLCANSRGGISYNEQFFGPGTRLTVL.

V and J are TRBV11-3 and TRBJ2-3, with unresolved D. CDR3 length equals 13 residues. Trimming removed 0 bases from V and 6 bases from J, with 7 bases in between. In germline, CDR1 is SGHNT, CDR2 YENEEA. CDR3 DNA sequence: TGTGCCAGCAGCTTAGAACTCGGGGATACGCAGTATTTT. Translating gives CASSLELGDTQYF.

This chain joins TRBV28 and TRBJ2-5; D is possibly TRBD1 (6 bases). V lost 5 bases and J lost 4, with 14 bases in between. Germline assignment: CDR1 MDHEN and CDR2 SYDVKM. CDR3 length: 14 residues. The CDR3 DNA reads TGTGCCAGCAGTCCGGGGACAACTAGAGAGACCCAGTACTTC. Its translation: CASSPGTTRETQYF.

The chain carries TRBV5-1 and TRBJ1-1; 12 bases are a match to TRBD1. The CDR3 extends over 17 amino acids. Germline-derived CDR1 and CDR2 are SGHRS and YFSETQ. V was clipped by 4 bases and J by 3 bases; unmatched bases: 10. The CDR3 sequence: CASSDRDRGLSDTEAFF. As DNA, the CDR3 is TGCGCCAGCAGCGACCGGGACAGGGGGCTGTCGGACACTGAAGCTTTCTTT.

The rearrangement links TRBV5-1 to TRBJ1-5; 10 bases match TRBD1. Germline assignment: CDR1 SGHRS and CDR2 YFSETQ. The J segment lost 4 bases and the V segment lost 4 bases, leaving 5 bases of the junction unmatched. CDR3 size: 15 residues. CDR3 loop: CASSRGQGENQPQHF. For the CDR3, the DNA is TGCGCCAGCAGCAGAGGACAGGGGGAAAATCAGCCCCAGCATTTT.

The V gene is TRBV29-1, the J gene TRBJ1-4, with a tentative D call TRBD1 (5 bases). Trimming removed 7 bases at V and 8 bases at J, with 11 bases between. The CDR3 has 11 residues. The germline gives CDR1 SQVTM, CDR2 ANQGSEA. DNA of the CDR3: TGCAGCGCTAATGGGGGGGAAAAACTGTTTTTT. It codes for CSANGGEKLFF.

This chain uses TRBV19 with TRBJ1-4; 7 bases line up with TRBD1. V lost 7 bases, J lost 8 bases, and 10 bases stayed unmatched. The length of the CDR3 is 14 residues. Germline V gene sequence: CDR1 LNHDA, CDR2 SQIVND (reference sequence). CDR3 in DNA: TGTGCCAGTACCGAGGGACAGCTGCCCGAAAAACTGTTTTTT. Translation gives CASTEGQLPEKLFF.

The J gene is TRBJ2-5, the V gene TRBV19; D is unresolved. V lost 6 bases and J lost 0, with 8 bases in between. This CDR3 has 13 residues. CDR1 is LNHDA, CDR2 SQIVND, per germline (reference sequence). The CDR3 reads CASSDDNQETQYF. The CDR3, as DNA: TGTGCCAGTAGCGACGACAACCAAGAGACCCAGTACTTC.

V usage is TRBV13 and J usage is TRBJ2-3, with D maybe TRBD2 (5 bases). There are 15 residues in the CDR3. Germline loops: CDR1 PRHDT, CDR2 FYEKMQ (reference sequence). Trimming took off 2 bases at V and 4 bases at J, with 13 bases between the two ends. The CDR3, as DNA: TGTGCCAGCAGCTTAAGTGGGAGTGGGGCAGATACGCAGTATTTT. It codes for CASSLSGSGADTQYF.

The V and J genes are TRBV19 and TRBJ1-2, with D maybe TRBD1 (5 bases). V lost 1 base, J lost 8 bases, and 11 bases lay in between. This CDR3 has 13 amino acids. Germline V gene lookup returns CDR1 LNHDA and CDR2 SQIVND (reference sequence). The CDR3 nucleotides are TGTGCCAGTAGTATAGGGGAGGACATCGGCTACACCTTC. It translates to CASSIGEDIGYTF.

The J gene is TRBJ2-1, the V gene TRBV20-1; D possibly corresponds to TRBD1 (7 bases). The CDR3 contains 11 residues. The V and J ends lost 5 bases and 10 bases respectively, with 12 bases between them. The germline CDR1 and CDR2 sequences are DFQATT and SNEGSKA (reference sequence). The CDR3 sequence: CSAVQGGEQFF. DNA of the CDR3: TGCAGTGCTGTCCAGGGGGGCGAGCAGTTCTTC.

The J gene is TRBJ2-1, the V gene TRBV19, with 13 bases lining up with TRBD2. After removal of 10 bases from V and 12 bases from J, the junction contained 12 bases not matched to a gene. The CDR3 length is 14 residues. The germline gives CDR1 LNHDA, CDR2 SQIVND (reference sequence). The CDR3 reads CATGTSGTGRGQFF. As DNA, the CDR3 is TGTGCCACTGGGACTAGCGGGACGGGTCGGGGGCAGTTCTTC.

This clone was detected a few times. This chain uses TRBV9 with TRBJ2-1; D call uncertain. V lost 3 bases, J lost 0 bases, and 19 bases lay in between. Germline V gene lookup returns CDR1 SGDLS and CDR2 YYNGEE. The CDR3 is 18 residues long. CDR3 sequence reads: CASSGAAWALSSYNEQFF. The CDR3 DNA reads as TGTGCCAGCAGCGGGGCCGCATGGGCGCTGAGCTCCTACAATGAGCAGTTCTTC.

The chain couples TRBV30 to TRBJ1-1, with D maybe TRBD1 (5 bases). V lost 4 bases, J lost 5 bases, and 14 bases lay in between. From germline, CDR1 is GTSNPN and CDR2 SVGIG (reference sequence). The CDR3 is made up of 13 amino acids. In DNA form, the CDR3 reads TGTGCCTGGACCTCAGGGTTGGGGACTGAAGCTTTCTTT. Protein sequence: CAWTSGLGTEAFF.

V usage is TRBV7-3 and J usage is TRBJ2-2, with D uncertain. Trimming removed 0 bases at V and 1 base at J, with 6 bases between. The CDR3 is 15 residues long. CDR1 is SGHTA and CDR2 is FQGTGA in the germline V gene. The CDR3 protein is CASSLTSGNTGELFF. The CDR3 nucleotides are TGTGCCAGCAGCTTAACGTCCGGGAACACCGGGGAGCTGTTTTTT.

Here the CDR3 reads CASKTNQINSPLHF. CDR3 nucleotide sequence: TGTGCCAGCAAGACAAACCAAATAAATTCACCCCTCCACTTT. The chain is built from TRBV6-5 and TRBJ1-6; D uncertain. The V and J ends lost 7 bases and 7 bases respectively, with 14 bases between them. Germline loops: CDR1 MNHEY, CDR2 SVGAGI. The CDR3 length is 14 residues.

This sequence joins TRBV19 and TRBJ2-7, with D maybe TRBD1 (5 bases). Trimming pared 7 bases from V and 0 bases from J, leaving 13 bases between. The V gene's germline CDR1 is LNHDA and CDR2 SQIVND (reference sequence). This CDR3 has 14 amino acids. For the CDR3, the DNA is TGTGCCAGTACCTCAAGACAGCGCTCCTACGAGCAGTACTTC. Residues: CASTSRQRSYEQYF.

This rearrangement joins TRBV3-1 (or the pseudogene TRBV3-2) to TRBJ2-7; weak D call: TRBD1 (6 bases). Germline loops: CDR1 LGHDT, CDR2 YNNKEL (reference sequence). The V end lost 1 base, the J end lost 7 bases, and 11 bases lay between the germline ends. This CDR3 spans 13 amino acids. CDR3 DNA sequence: TGTGCCAGCAGCCAAGGGGCACAGGGAGAGCAGTACTTC. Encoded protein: CASSQGAQGEQYF.

The CDR3 DNA is TGTGCCAGCAGTTTATCAGGGGTTTGGTCACCCCTCCACTTT. Its translation is CASSLSGVWSPLHF. This sequence joins TRBV27 and TRBJ1-6; D may be TRBD1 (5 bases). CDR1 MNHEY and CDR2 SMNVEV come from the germline V gene (reference sequence). The CDR3 sequence is 14 residues long. V was shortened by 0 bases and J by 10 bases, with 10 bases between the two germline ends.

CDR3 sequence (DNA): TGTGCCATCAGTGGATCTCCGGACTCCGGGTTTTTAGAGACCCAGTACTTC. This codes for CAISGSPDSGFLETQYF. The rearrangement uses TRBV10-3 and TRBJ2-5, with D perhaps matching TRBD2 (5 bases). Trimming took off 4 bases at V and 4 bases at J, with 22 bases between the two ends. This CDR3 has 17 amino acids. In germline, CDR1 is ENHRY, CDR2 SYGVKD.

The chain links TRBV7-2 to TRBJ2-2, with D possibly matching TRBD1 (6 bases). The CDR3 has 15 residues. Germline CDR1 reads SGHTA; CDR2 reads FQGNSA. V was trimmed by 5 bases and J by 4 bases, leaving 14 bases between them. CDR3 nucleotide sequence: TGTGCCAGCAGCGAGGGGGTAGGGAGCACCGGGGAGCTGTTTTTT. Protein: CASSEGVGSTGELFF.